This T cell receptor (beta chain) was recovered during a study of blood T cells in healthy people across ages. It was with a sample-barcoded 5' primer and a J-beta primer mix that a second PCR of roughly 7 to 12 cycles was run. TCRdb passed the 5' RACE reads through MiXCR, listing each CDR3 protein once. The sample lists roughly 2 million distinct CDR3 sequences, around 50% occurring once. This clonotype was detected only a few times. A junction end diverges from the germline sequence, so it may reflect a read error. The sequenced sample was blood. This receptor was taken from a middle-aged woman in good health.

The CDR3 coding sequence is TGTGCCATCAGTCGGACAGGGGGTAGCACGGATACGCAGTATTTT. Its protein is CAISRTGGSTDTQYF. The J gene is TRBJ2-3, the V gene TRBV10-3; TRBD1 agrees at 10 bases. The germline V gene has CDR1 ENHRY and CDR2 SYGVKD. This CDR3 has 15 amino acids.